Following are 30 T cell receptor beta chains from one sample sequenced in a study of T cell repertoires in cytomegalovirus infection. TCRdb analysed the reads with MiXCR anew, one entry per CDR3 protein. The sample includes 350,000 to 500,000 distinct CDR3 sequences, about a third seen only once; the top ten take approximately 15%. Source material: PBMCs. The receptors were gathered from a human donor in good health (CMV status not recorded). Some clones in this sample may be carry-over from other donors' samples.

The CDR3 DNA is TGTGCCAGCAGTGGTACAGGGATTTGGAACACTGAAGCTTTCTTT. Translating gives CASSGTGIWNTEAFF. The chain links TRBV2 to TRBJ1-1; perhaps TRBD1 as D (6 bases). This CDR3 spans 15 amino acids. V shed 4 bases and J shed 1 base, with 13 bases lying between them. CDR1 and CDR2 (germline): SNHLY, FYNNEI.

The J gene is TRBJ2-7, the V gene TRBV7-2, with D possibly matching TRBD1 (6 bases). The CDR3 contains 15 residues. From germline, CDR1 is SGHTA and CDR2 FQGNSA. The germline V and J ends were trimmed by 2 bases and 1 base, with 12 bases remaining between them. CDR3 nucleotide sequence: TGTGCCAGCAGCTTACAGGGGCGCGGGTCCTACGAGCAGTACTTC. This translates into CASSLQGRGSYEQYF.

In its sample, this clonotype was seen once. A read error is likely, as this CDR3 ends without the conserved phenylalanine or tryptophan. The chain links TRBV7-9 to TRBJ2-3, with 7 bases matching TRBD1. Germline V gives CDR1 SEHNR, CDR2 FQNEAQ (reference sequence). The CDR3 runs to 14 residues. With 5 bases clipped from V and 5 bases from J, the junction kept 7 bases outside the gene matches. CDR3 DNA: TGTGCCAGCAGCCCGCGACAGGGCGAAGATACGCAGTATTGT. Translated, it gives CASSPRQGEDTQYC.

The chain combines TRBV7-2 with TRBJ2-1; 11 positions agree with TRBD2. The J segment lost 10 bases and the V segment lost 3 bases, leaving 2 bases of the junction unmatched. Germline lookup yields CDR1 SGHTA and CDR2 FQGNSA. This CDR3 contains 13 residues. CDR3 sequence reads: CASSLGLAEEQFF. Written as DNA, the CDR3 is TGTGCCAGCAGCTTGGGACTAGCGGAGGAGCAGTTCTTC.

The J gene is TRBJ2-7, the V gene TRBV19, with 8 bases identical to TRBD2. The germline V gene encodes CDR1 LNHDA and CDR2 SQIVND (reference sequence). The CDR3 has 14 amino acids. V shed 6 bases, J shed 6 bases, and the junction held 10 bases outside the gene matches. The CDR3 DNA reads as TGTGCCAGTAGCCGGGGCCAGCGGGGGAGCGAGCAGTACTTC. It translates to CASSRGQRGSEQYF.

V is TRBV5-4 and J is TRBJ2-1, with TRBD2 matching 10 bases. This CDR3 has 14 amino acids. Germline V gene data show CDR1 as SGHNT and CDR2 as YYREEE (reference sequence). With V trimmed by 4 bases and J by 9 bases, 7 bases remained unmatched. This CDR3 is CASSPRTSGFEQFF. As DNA, the CDR3 is TGTGCCAGCAGCCCGAGGACTAGCGGCTTTGAGCAGTTCTTC. Looking up the rest from reference TRBV5-4 and TRBJ2-1 gives the full variable domain: ETGVTQSPTHLIKTRGQQVTLRCSSQSGHNTVSWYQQALGQGPQFIFQYYREEENGRGNFPPRFSGLQFPNYSSELNVNALELDDSALYLCASSPRTSGFEQFFGPGTRLTVL.

About this clonotype: Being one base from a much bigger clone, this may be a read error. No conserved phenylalanine or tryptophan ends this CDR3, so it is likely a read error. The chain employs TRBV20-1 and TRBJ1-2, with 9 bases matching TRBD1. Germline CDR1 is DFQATT and CDR2 is SNEGSKA (reference sequence). J lost 4 bases, V lost 0 bases, and 6 bases had no gene match. The CDR3 totals 15 residues. The CDR3 nucleotides are TGCAGTGCTAGAGAGGCTGTGGGACAGGGCTATGGCTACACCTTA. Translating gives CSAREAVGQGYGYTL.

V gene TRBV12-3 or TRBV12-4 combines with J gene TRBJ2-7, with D perhaps matching TRBD1 (5 bases). V lost 2 bases and J 5 bases, leaving 10 bases between the germline ends. The CDR3 length is 13 residues. In DNA, the CDR3 is TGTGCCAGCAGTTTACGCAGGGCCAACGAGCAGTACTTC. It yields the protein CASSLRRANEQYF.

In regard to this clonotype: A junction boundary mismatches the germline segment, possibly from a read error. This sequence joins TRBV5-6 and TRBJ2-1; D assignment may be TRBD1 or TRBD2 (6 bases each). Germline V gene lookup returns CDR1 SGHDT and CDR2 YYEEEE. The CDR3 consists of 16 residues. CDR3 sequence: CASSFYEGGQYNEQCF. CDR3 nucleotides: TGTGCCAGCAGCTTTTATGAGGGGGGTCAATACAATGAGCAGTGCTTC.

The gene calls are TRBV28 and TRBJ2-2; D gene ambiguous. Looked up from germline, CDR1 is MDHEN and CDR2 is SYDVKM. V lost 10 bases and J lost 4, with 7 bases in between. This CDR3 contains 11 residues. The DNA for the CDR3 is TGTGCCACCGCATCCACCGGGGAGCTGTTTTTT. It translates to CATASTGELFF.

CDR3 bases: TGTGCCAGCTCAACGTCCGGGATCACAGATACGCAGTATTTT. Translation gives CASSTSGITDTQYF. The V gene is TRBV18, the J gene TRBJ2-3; tentatively, D is TRBD2 (5 bases). This CDR3 region has 14 residues. Trimming took 5 bases from V and 2 from J, leaving 11 bases between them. Looked up from germline, CDR1 is KGHSH and CDR2 is LQKENI.

The J gene is TRBJ2-5, the V gene TRBV29-1, with 9 bases fitting TRBD1. Unmatched junction bases numbered 6, after V lost 7 bases and J lost 6 bases. Germline values: CDR1 SQVTM, CDR2 ANQGSEA. The CDR3 is made up of 12 amino acids. CDR3 sequence: CSARQGEKTQYF. The CDR3 DNA is TGCAGCGCTCGACAGGGGGAGAAGACCCAGTACTTC.

This clonotype was seen more than once but under ten times. The chain combines TRBV7-6 with TRBJ2-7, with TRBD2 matching 16 bases. Germline CDR1 SGHVS, CDR2 FNYEAQ. V shed 4 bases, J shed 2 bases, and the junction held 8 bases outside the gene matches. The CDR3 loop spans 18 amino acids. The CDR3 nucleotides are TGTGCCAGCAGCTGGGGGACTAGCGGGGGGGCCGTTGCCTACGAGCAGTACTTC. Translated, it gives CASSWGTSGGAVAYEQYF.

The rearrangement links TRBV6-2 or TRBV6-3 to TRBJ2-5; 7 bases map to TRBD1. J was trimmed by 5 bases and V by 6 bases; bases with no gene match: 21. This CDR3 spans 18 amino acids. Germline CDR1 reads MNHEY; CDR2 reads SVGEGT. The CDR3 sequence: CASSPRQGYEASGETQYF. In nucleotides, the CDR3 is TGTGCCAGCAGCCCCCGACAGGGCTACGAGGCTAGTGGGGAGACCCAGTACTTC.

This clonotype has a handful of counts. In DNA form, the CDR3 reads TGTGCCAGCAGTTTAGCTGGCAGCCCCACCGGGGAGCTGTTTTTT. This translates into CASSLAGSPTGELFF. The chain couples TRBV27 to TRBJ2-2; no clear D. CDR1 and CDR2 from the germline V gene are MNHEY and SMNVEV (reference sequence). V was pared by 2 bases and J by 4 bases, with 11 bases between. The length of the CDR3 is 15 residues.

The chain is built from TRBV5-1 and TRBJ1-1, with 8 bases lining up with TRBD1. This CDR3 has 18 residues. Germline V gene sequence: CDR1 SGHRS, CDR2 YFSETQ. Trimming cost V 2 bases and J 6 bases; bases outside gene matches: 18. The CDR3 nucleotides are TGCGCCAGCAGCTTCCTCCGGGTACAGGGGGTTAAAGGCGCTGAAGCTTTCTTT. Translation gives CASSFLRVQGVKGAEAFF.

Concerning this clonotype: One base away lies a much larger clone, so this may be a sequencing read error. V usage is TRBV19 and J usage is TRBJ2-1; possibly TRBD2 for D (5 bases). This CDR3 is 14 amino acids long. The germline CDR1 and CDR2 sequences are LNHDA and SQIVND (reference sequence). Between the trimmed V and J ends, which lost 5 bases and 8 bases, there was a span of 16 bases. Written as DNA, the CDR3 is TGTGCCAGTAGTTTCAGGCGGAGGTACCATGAGCAGTTCTTC. It encodes CASSFRRRYHEQFF.

This clonotype was observed many times. The chain has TRBV7-2 and TRBJ1-4; 7 bases align to TRBD1. The V segment lost 3 bases and the J segment 0 bases; nucleotides outside the gene matches: 4. CDR3 size: 16 residues. Germline CDR1 is SGHTA and CDR2 is FQGNSA. CDR3 sequence (DNA): TGTGCCAGCAGCTTCGACGGACAGGCAACTAATGAAAAACTGTTTTTT. This codes for CASSFDGQATNEKLFF.

This clonotype has a handful of counts. The chain recombines TRBV10-3 with TRBJ2-7, with 8 nucleotides matching TRBD1. J was trimmed by 0 bases and V by 0 bases; bases with no gene match: 4. The CDR3 has 16 amino acids. Germline V gene lookup returns CDR1 ENHRY and CDR2 SYGVKD. The chain's CDR3 is CAISESKTGDSYEQYF. CDR3 coding DNA: TGTGCCATCAGTGAGTCTAAGACAGGGGACTCCTACGAGCAGTACTTC.

The chain has TRBV6-1 and TRBJ1-6, with D possibly TRBD1 on 5 matching bases. Trimming pared 1 base from V and 7 bases from J, leaving 14 bases between. Germline lookup yields CDR1 MNHNS and CDR2 SASEGT. The CDR3 length is 16 residues. CDR3 sequence (DNA): TGTGCCAGCAGTGAAGGACATGGCCGGGACAATTCACCCCTCCACTTT. It is translated as CASSEGHGRDNSPLHF.

In this sample, this clonotype turned up a few times. This rearrangement joins TRBV7-9 to TRBJ2-5; D is ambiguous. The CDR3 totals 13 residues. V was pared by 3 bases and J by 5 bases, with 10 bases between. The germline V gene has CDR1 SEHNR and CDR2 FQNEAQ (reference sequence). The CDR3: CASSFLPGETQYF. DNA for the CDR3: TGTGCCAGCAGCTTCCTACCCGGGGAGACCCAGTACTTC.

J is TRBJ1-2 and V is TRBV6-6, with D hard to call. The ends were cut back, 3 bases at V and 4 bases at J, with 18 bases in the middle. The CDR3 spans 16 residues. Germline V gene sequence: CDR1 MNHNY, CDR2 SVGAGI (reference sequence). As DNA, the CDR3 is TGTGCCAGCAGTTATAATTTACCAGCTCGCGCCTATGGCTACACCTTC. Protein: CASSYNLPARAYGYTF.

This clonotype appeared many times. The genes are TRBV7-2 and TRBJ2-3; the match to TRBD2 covers 9 bases. Per the germline V gene, CDR1 is SGHTA and CDR2 is FQGNSA. The CDR3 length is 16 residues. The junction had 6 bases not matched to a gene; V was cut back by 3 bases and J by 2 bases. The CDR3 protein is CASSLLAGPATDTQYF. Written as DNA, the CDR3 is TGTGCCAGCAGCTTGCTAGCGGGGCCTGCCACAGATACGCAGTATTTT.

A note on this clonotype: Germline is not matched at one junction end, which may reflect a read error. The V call is TRBV7-9, the J call TRBJ2-3; unclear D gene. This CDR3 region has 17 residues. Looked up from germline, CDR1 is SEHNR and CDR2 is FQNEAQ (reference sequence). As DNA, the CDR3 is TGTGCCAGCAGCTCTGACGCCGGGTCTACTTATGAGGATATGCAGTATTTT. Its protein is CASSSDAGSTYEDMQYF.

The gene calls are TRBV4-3 and TRBJ1-1; a possible D gene is TRBD1 (6 bases). The CDR3 totals 17 residues. CDR1 and CDR2 from the germline V gene are LGHNA and YSLEER. The germline V and J ends were trimmed by 0 bases and 0 bases, with 14 bases remaining between them. CDR3 residues: CASSQEGGGKVNTEAFF. The DNA for the CDR3 is TGCGCCAGCAGCCAAGAAGGAGGGGGGAAAGTGAACACTGAAGCTTTCTTT.

This clonotype was seen only a few times. The chain uses TRBV5-6 and TRBJ2-1; D possibly corresponds to TRBD2 (7 bases). Trimming took off 1 base at V and 15 bases at J, with 14 bases between the two ends. This CDR3 contains 12 residues. The germline V gene encodes CDR1 SGHDT and CDR2 YYEEEE. CDR3 protein: CASSLSWGGLFF. In DNA form, the CDR3 reads TGTGCCAGCAGCTTGTCGTGGGGGGGCCTGTTCTTC.

This clonotype was found a few times. The J gene is TRBJ1-3, the V gene TRBV11-1; D is unclear. The CDR3 has 15 residues. Trimming stripped 3 bases from V and 0 bases from J, with 9 bases between. CDR1 is SGHAT, CDR2 FQDESV, per germline (reference sequence). The CDR3 nucleotides are TGTGCCAGCAGCTTGAAGGAGAGCTCTGGAAACACCATATATTTT. Amino acids: CASSLKESSGNTIYF.

This clonotype has ten or more counts. The chain combines TRBV28 with TRBJ1-5, with 7 bases aligning to TRBD1. Germline loops: CDR1 MDHEN, CDR2 SYDVKM. Trimming took 8 bases from V and 4 from J; bases not matched to a gene: 5. The CDR3 spans 13 residues. The CDR3 DNA reads TGTGCCAGCGGGACAGTGGTGAATCAGCCCCAGCATTTT. Translation: CASGTVVNQPQHF.

This clonotype was counted between two and nine times. The chain has TRBV12-3 or TRBV12-4 and TRBJ2-4; D ambiguous. Trimming removed 9 bases at V and 0 bases at J, with 12 bases between. The CDR3 loop spans 14 amino acids. CDR3 DNA: TGTGCCAGTAGACCCGACCTAGCCAAAAACATTCAGTACTTC. Translated: CASRPDLAKNIQYF.

This clonotype appeared a single time. This may arise from a read error, as a much more abundant clone is one base away. The chain employs TRBV6-5 and TRBJ1-2; no reliable D call. The germline V gene has CDR1 MNHEY and CDR2 SVGAGI. The length of the CDR3 is 11 residues. CDR3 bases: TGTGCCCGCAGTTATGGGTATGGCTACACCTTC. Amino acid sequence: CARSYGYGYTF.